Each of the 19 T cell receptor beta chains below was sequenced from the same sample in a study of cytomegalovirus exposure and HLA in healthy donors. This PCR relied on a set of 60 Vbeta primers and 13 Jbeta primers. TCRdb keeps only in-frame clones here, not all; method: immunoSEQ multiplex PCR. The sample contains 110,000 to 150,000 clones, roughly 80% of which appear only once. The sequenced material came from PBMCs. The receptors here all came from a female donor in good health and CMV-seronegative.

Note on this clone: The sample carries other DNA sequences with the same CDR3. CDR3 sequence (DNA): TGTGCCAGCAGTCTAAAATATGAAAAACTGTTTTTT. Translating gives CASSLKYEKLFF. The rearrangement links TRBV28 to TRBJ1-4; D is unclear. Germline V gene data show CDR1 as MDHEN and CDR2 as SYDVKM. The V gene lost 5 bases and the J gene lost 6 bases, with 7 bases spanning the gap. The CDR3 spans 12 residues.

The chain carries TRBV21-1 and TRBJ2-1; the DNA was not used to check the table's D call, TRBD1. TRBV21-1 is a documented pseudogene. The CDR3 loop spans 18 amino acids. This CDR3 is CASSKALLGRVGFDGQFF. CDR3 nucleotides: TGTGCCAGCAGCAAAGCGCTTCTCGGCAGGGTGGGATTTGACGGGCAGTTCTTC.

This chain connects TRBV6-5 to TRBJ1-1, with TRBD1 identical over 8 bases. The CDR3 runs to 14 residues. The germline gives CDR1 MNHEY, CDR2 SVGAGI. J lost 5 bases, V lost 8 bases, and 10 bases had no gene match. The CDR3 bases are TGTGCCAGCCATTTCGACAGGGGAAGAACTGAAGCTTTCTTT. Its translation: CASHFDRGRTEAFF.

This clone was seen a few times. The chain joins TRBV7-2 to TRBJ1-4; no clear D gene. The CDR3 runs 14 residues. Trimming took off 1 base at V and 4 bases at J, with 7 bases between the two ends. CDR1 and CDR2 (germline): SGHTA, FQGNSA. The CDR3 DNA reads as TGTGCCAGCAGCTTAGTGCGGTTTAATGAAAAACTGTTTTTT. Its protein product is CASSLVRFNEKLFF.

The chain couples TRBV27 to TRBJ2-7; maybe TRBD1 (5 bases). The CDR3 covers 15 residues. In germline, CDR1 is MNHEY, CDR2 SMNVEV (reference sequence). Between the trimmed V and J ends, which lost 2 bases and 2 bases, there was a span of 13 bases. Here the CDR3 reads CASSLGAELTYEQYF. The DNA of the CDR3 is TGTGCCAGCAGTTTAGGGGCGGAACTTACCTACGAGCAGTACTTC.

The chain is built from TRBV7-2 and TRBJ2-4; maybe TRBD1 (6 bases). There are 14 residues in the CDR3. V shed 1 base and J shed 7 bases, with 11 bases lying between them. Germline assignment: CDR1 SGHTA and CDR2 FQGNSA. The CDR3 DNA is TGTGCCAGCAGCTTAGTCCAGGGGCGGAACATTCAGTACTTC. This translates into CASSLVQGRNIQYF.

The CDR3 nucleotides are TGTGCCAGTATGGAGGTTTTAGGCACTGAAGCTTTCTTT. The encoded protein is CASMEVLGTEAFF. V is TRBV6-6 and J is TRBJ1-1; D is uncertain. CDR1 and CDR2 from the germline V gene are MNHNY and SVGAGI (reference sequence). The CDR3 spans 13 residues. Trimming took off 9 bases at V and 4 bases at J, with 15 bases between the two ends.

This sequence joins TRBV27 and TRBJ2-1; D perhaps matches TRBD1 (5 bases). The ends were cut back, 2 bases at V and 5 bases at J, with 7 bases in the middle. Germline V CDR1 and CDR2: MNHEY, SMNVEV (reference sequence). The CDR3 is 13 amino acids. The DNA for the CDR3 is TGTGCCAGCAGTTTAGGCAGGGACAATGAGCAGTTCTTC. This sequence encodes CASSLGRDNEQFF.

The V gene is TRBV19, the J gene TRBJ1-5; possible D gene TRBD1, 5 bases. Germline values: CDR1 LNHDA, CDR2 SQIVND (reference sequence). CDR3 size: 14 residues. The V end lost 1 base, the J end lost 6 bases, and 10 bases lay between the germline ends. The DNA for the CDR3 is TGTGCCAGTAGTATAGTAGGGGATATTCAGCCCCAGCATTTT. Its protein is CASSIVGDIQPQHF.

The CDR3 DNA reads TGTGCCAGCAGCAGGGGGTGGGCCAACGTCCTGACTTTC. This gives the protein CASSRGWANVLTF. This chain uses TRBV6-5 with TRBJ2-6; 7 bases map to TRBD1. The CDR3 consists of 13 residues. From germline, CDR1 is MNHEY and CDR2 SVGAGI. V dropped 6 bases and J dropped 5; count of bases not matched to a gene: 1.

V is TRBV29-1 and J is TRBJ1-1, with D possibly matching TRBD1 (5 bases). With 4 bases removed from V and 4 bases from J, the gap between germline ends came to 10 bases. Germline V gives CDR1 SQVTM, CDR2 ANQGSEA. The CDR3 runs 12 residues. In DNA form, the CDR3 reads TGCAGCGTTGTTGGGGGGGGCACTGAAGCTTTCTTT. This sequence encodes CSVVGGGTEAFF.

This clone was found once. The genes are TRBV7-9 and TRBJ2-1; 9 bases are a match to TRBD2. This CDR3 region has 17 residues. Germline assignment: CDR1 SEHNR and CDR2 FQNEAQ (reference sequence). The junction had 6 bases not matched to a gene; V was cut back by 3 bases and J by 0 bases. CDR3 sequence reads: CASSFPAGGHSYNEQFF. CDR3 nucleotides: TGTGCCAGCAGCTTCCCAGCGGGGGGCCACTCCTACAATGAGCAGTTCTTC.

The table lists this clone with a count of one. V is TRBV6-5 and J is TRBJ1-3, with TRBD1 as a possible D gene (6 bases). This CDR3 has 15 amino acids. Trimming pared 6 bases from V and 1 base from J, leaving 13 bases between. In germline, CDR1 is MNHEY, CDR2 SVGAGI. The CDR3 nucleotides read TGTGCCAGCAGAGGTACAGGGATGTCTGGAAACACCATATATTTT. Protein sequence: CASRGTGMSGNTIYF.

The chain uses TRBV7-2 and TRBJ2-7; TRBD1 agrees at 11 bases. Looked up from germline, CDR1 is SGHTA and CDR2 is FQGNSA. This CDR3 has 14 amino acids. J lost 5 bases, V lost 3 bases, and 3 bases had no gene match. The CDR3 region has the DNA TGTGCCAGCAGCTTGGGACAGGGGGTTAACGAGCAGTACTTC. This gives the protein CASSLGQGVNEQYF.

The gene calls are TRBV7-3 and TRBJ2-7, with 7 nucleotides matching TRBD2. CDR3 length: 17 residues. Trimming took 0 bases from V and 2 from J; bases not matched to a gene: 10. CDR1 is SGHTA and CDR2 is FQGTGA in the germline V gene. The chain's CDR3 is CASSLTGGTLRPYEQYF. The DNA for the CDR3 is TGTGCCAGCAGCTTAACGGGAGGGACCTTACGCCCCTACGAGCAGTACTTC.

This sequence joins TRBV19 and TRBJ1-2, with 7 bases aligning to TRBD1. The CDR3 runs 17 residues. The junction had 13 bases not matched to a gene; V was cut back by 0 bases and J by 6 bases. Germline V gene data show CDR1 as LNHDA and CDR2 as SQIVND (reference sequence). This chain's CDR3 is CASSIDLFGTVMDGYTF. DNA for the CDR3: TGTGCCAGTAGTATAGATTTGTTCGGGACAGTCATGGATGGCTACACCTTC.

This clone was detected only a few times. This chain joins TRBV6-1 and TRBJ2-2; D is perhaps TRBD1 (5 bases). Germline values: CDR1 MNHNS, CDR2 SASEGT. The CDR3 covers 16 residues. V lost 2 bases and J 2 bases, leaving 12 bases between the germline ends. CDR3 DNA: TGTGCCAGCAGTGAACTAAGGGGCGAAAACACCGGGGAGCTGTTTTTT. It codes for CASSELRGENTGELFF.

The V gene is TRBV29-1, the J gene TRBJ1-1, with 7 bases matching TRBD1. Germline CDR1 is SQVTM and CDR2 is ANQGSEA. The junction had 12 bases not matched to a gene; V was cut back by 4 bases and J by 7 bases. The CDR3 loop spans 14 amino acids. CDR3 nucleotides: TGCAGCGTTGGAGGGCCGGTGGCAGGGGGTGAAGCTTTCTTT. Translation gives CSVGGPVAGGEAFF.

This chain uses TRBV11-2 with TRBJ1-2; 7 nucleotides match TRBD1. V was pared by 1 base and J by 4 bases, with 3 bases of the junction left unmatched. Germline values: CDR1 SGHAT, CDR2 FQNNGV. The CDR3 consists of 14 residues. The CDR3 DNA reads as TGTGCCAGCAGCTTAGCGGACAGGCTCTATGGCTACACCTTC. Translating gives CASSLADRLYGYTF.